The rows below give T cell receptor beta chains drawn from one sample of a study of shared clonotypes between healthy human individuals. Method: immunoSEQ multiplex PCR; TCRdb's copy keeps in-frame clones and lacks some. Found here are more than 2 million clones, around 95% of them singletons; the top ten hold around 0.13%. Sequenced sample: naive CD4+ T cells sorted from blood. Receptor source: a man aged 18-30 years in good health. Each CDR3 is given with its conserved first and last residue. A D gene is named only where the DNA matches it firmly. Some rows mark clone size as missing; the rest say once, few, many or name a class of expanded clone.

>TRBJ1-1|NA|NA|TRBV29-1
CSVEWGLGTEAFF
TGCAGCGTTGAATGGGGACTGGGGACTGAAGCTTTCTTT
>TRBJ1-6|TRBD1|NA|TRBV25-1
CASRTGSSYNSPLHF
TGTGCCAGCAGGACAGGGAGCTCCTATAATTCACCCCTCCACTTT
>TRBJ2-3|NA|NA|TRBV7-2
CASSFIGETDTQYF
TGTGCCAGCAGCTTTATCGGGGAGACAGATACGCAGTATTTT
>TRBJ1-4|NA|NA|TRBV4-1
CASSQEGGALGEKLFF
TGCGCCAGCAGCCAAGAGGGGGGTGCTTTGGGAGAAAAACTGTTTTTT
>TRBJ1-5|NA|NA|TRBV9
CASSPMGAGNQPQHF
TGTGCCAGCAGCCCGATGGGGGCCGGCAATCAGCCCCAGCATTTT
>TRBJ1-4|TRBD1|NA|TRBV7-9
CASSSGTVTTNEKLFF
TGTGCCAGCAGCTCAGGGACAGTCACAACTAATGAAAAACTGTTTTTT
>TRBJ2-3|NA|NA|TRBV7-3
CASSLNGADTDTQYF
TGTGCCAGCAGCTTAAACGGGGCCGACACAGATACGCAGTATTTT
>TRBJ2-5|TRBD2|NA|TRBV6-1
CASSTVGRREETQYF
TGTGCCAGCAGTACGGTCGGGAGGCGAGAAGAGACCCAGTACTTC
>TRBJ1-1|NA|once|TRBV6-4
CASSVTVNTEAFF
TGTGCCAGCAGTGTCACAGTGAACACTGAAGCTTTCTTT
>TRBJ2-1|NA|NA|TRBV27
CASSYMTRAYNEQFF
TGTGCCAGCAGTTATATGACTAGGGCTTACAATGAGCAGTTCTTC
>TRBJ2-1|TRBD2|NA|TRBV6-5
CASSRTSGYNEQFF
TGTGCCAGCAGTCGGACTAGCGGCTACAATGAGCAGTTCTTC
>TRBJ2-1|TRBD2|NA|TRBV10-2
CASTWGLAGYNEQFF
TGCGCCAGCACGTGGGGACTAGCGGGGTACAATGAGCAGTTCTTC
>TRBJ1-5|NA|NA|TRBV19
CASSIGVASNQPQHF
TGTGCCAGTAGTATAGGGGTGGCGAGCAATCAGCCCCAGCATTTT
>TRBJ2-5|NA|NA|TRBV5-1
CASSLLGGFRETQYF
TGCGCCAGCAGCTTGTTGGGAGGTTTCCGAGAGACCCAGTACTTC
>TRBJ2-2|TRBD1|few|TRBV5-1
CASSLGTGNTGELFF
TGCGCCAGCAGCTTAGGGACAGGGAACACCGGGGAGCTGTTTTTT
>TRBJ1-5|NA|NA|TRBV19
CASSIWAGRDQPQHF
TGTGCCAGTAGTATTTGGGCCGGGAGGGATCAGCCCCAGCATTTT
>TRBJ2-7|NA|NA|TRBV6-6
CASSYRGGSGAYEQYF
TGTGCCAGCAGTTATCGAGGCGGGTCCGGAGCCTACGAGCAGTACTTC
>TRBJ2-5|NA|NA|TRBV5-1
CASSFGLADPGETQYF
TGCGCCAGCAGCTTTGGTCTGGCGGACCCGGGGGAGACCCAGTACTTC
>TRBJ1-1|NA|NA|TRBV5-1
CASSQFKGGNTEAFF
TGCGCCAGCAGCCAGTTCAAGGGGGGCAACACTGAAGCTTTCTTT
>TRBJ2-7|TRBD2|NA|TRBV4-1
CASSTRWTSGYEQYF
TGCGCCAGCAGCACGCGCTGGACTAGCGGCTACGAGCAGTACTTC
>TRBJ2-7|TRBD1|NA|TRBV27
CASGQGTVGSYEQYF
TGTGCCAGCGGACAAGGGACAGTTGGCTCCTACGAGCAGTACTTC
>TRBJ2-3|NA|NA|TRBV11-3
CASGVGGTDTQYF
TGTGCCAGCGGGGTAGGGGGCACAGATACGCAGTATTTT